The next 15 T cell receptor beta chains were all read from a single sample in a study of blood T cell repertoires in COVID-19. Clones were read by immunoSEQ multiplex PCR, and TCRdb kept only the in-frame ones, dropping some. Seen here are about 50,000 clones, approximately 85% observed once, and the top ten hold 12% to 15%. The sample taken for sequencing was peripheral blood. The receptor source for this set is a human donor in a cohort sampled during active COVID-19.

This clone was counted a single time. CDR3 amino acids: CASSFGQTTNYGYTF. CDR3 bases: TGCGCCAGCAGCTTCGGACAGACGACCAACTATGGCTACACCTTC. The chain carries TRBV5-1 and TRBJ1-2; tentative D call: TRBD1 (6 bases). CDR1 is SGHRS and CDR2 is YFSETQ in the germline V gene. V lost 2 bases, J lost 2 bases, and 13 bases lay in between. The CDR3 is made up of 15 amino acids. The entire variable domain, with the rest obtained from reference TRBV5-1 and TRBJ1-2, is as follows: KAGVTQTPRYLIKTRGQQVTLSCSPISGHRSVSWYQQTPGQGLQFLFEYFSETQRNKGNFPGRFSGRQFSNSRSEMNVSTLELGDSALYLCASSFGQTTNYGYTFGSGTRLTVV.

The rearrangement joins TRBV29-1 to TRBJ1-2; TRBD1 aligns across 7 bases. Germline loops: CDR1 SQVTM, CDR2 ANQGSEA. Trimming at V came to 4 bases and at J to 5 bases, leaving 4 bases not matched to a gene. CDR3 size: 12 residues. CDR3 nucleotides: TGCAGCGTTGGACAGGGACTTTATGGCTACACCTTC. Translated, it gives CSVGQGLYGYTF.

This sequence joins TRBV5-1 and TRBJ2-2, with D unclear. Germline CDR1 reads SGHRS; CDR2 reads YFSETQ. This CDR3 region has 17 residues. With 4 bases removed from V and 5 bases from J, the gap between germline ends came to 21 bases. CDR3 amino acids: CASSPPPPQVETGELFF. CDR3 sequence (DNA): TGCGCCAGCAGCCCGCCACCTCCCCAAGTCGAGACCGGGGAGCTGTTTTTT.

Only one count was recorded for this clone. DNA of the CDR3: TGCAGCGTTGCATTTAGCGGGACCACCGATGAGCAGTTCTTC. It specifies CSVAFSGTTDEQFF. The chain couples TRBV29-1 to TRBJ2-1, with 8 bases fitting TRBD2. This CDR3 spans 14 amino acids. With 4 bases clipped from V and 8 bases from J, the junction kept 10 bases outside the gene matches. Germline V gene lookup returns CDR1 SQVTM and CDR2 ANQGSEA.

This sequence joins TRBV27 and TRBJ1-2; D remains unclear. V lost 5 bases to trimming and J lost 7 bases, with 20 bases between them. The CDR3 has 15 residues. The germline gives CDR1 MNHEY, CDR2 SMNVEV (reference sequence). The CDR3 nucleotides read TGTGCCAGCAGTGCGAACCCGGGGAACTCGGGTGGCTACACCTTC. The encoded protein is CASSANPGNSGGYTF.

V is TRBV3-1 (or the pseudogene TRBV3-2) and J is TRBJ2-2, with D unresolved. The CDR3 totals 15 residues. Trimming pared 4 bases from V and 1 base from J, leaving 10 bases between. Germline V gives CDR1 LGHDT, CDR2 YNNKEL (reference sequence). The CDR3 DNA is TGTGCCAGCAGCCCCCAGTCCGTGAACACCGGGGAGCTGTTTTTT. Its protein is CASSPQSVNTGELFF.

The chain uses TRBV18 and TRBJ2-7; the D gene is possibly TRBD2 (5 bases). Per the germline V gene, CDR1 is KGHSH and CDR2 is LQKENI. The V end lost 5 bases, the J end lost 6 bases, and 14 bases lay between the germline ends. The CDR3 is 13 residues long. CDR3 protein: CASSTSDRGEQYF. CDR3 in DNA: TGTGCCAGCTCAACCTCCGACCGGGGCGAGCAGTACTTC.

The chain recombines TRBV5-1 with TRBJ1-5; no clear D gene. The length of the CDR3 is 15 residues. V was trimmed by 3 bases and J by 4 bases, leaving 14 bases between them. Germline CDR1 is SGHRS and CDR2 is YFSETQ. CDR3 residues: CASSSGEGRNQPQHF. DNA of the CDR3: TGCGCCAGCAGCTCCGGGGAGGGAAGGAATCAGCCCCAGCATTTT.

CDR3 amino acids: CASSYRAGTSGRNEQFF. CDR3 in DNA: TGTGCCAGCAGTTACCGAGCCGGGACTAGCGGACGCAATGAGCAGTTCTTC. This chain uses TRBV6-2 or TRBV6-3 with TRBJ2-1; 11 nucleotides align to TRBD2. V was clipped by 2 bases and J by 6 bases; unmatched bases: 9. Germline values: CDR1 MNHEY, CDR2 SVGEGT. This CDR3 has 17 amino acids.

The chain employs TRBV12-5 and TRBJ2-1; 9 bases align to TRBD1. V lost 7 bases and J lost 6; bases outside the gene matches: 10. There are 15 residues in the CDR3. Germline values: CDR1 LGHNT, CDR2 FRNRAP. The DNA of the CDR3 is TGTGCTAGTGTCCCGCCGACAGGGGGGATCAATGAGCAGTTCTTC. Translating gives CASVPPTGGINEQFF.

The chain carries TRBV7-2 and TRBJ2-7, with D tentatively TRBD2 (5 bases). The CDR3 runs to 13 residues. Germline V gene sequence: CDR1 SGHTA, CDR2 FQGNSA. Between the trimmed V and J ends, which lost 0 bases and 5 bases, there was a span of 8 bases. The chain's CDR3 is CASSLASGNEQYF. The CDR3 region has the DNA TGTGCCAGCAGCTTAGCGTCGGGGAACGAGCAGTACTTC.

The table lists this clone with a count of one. The CDR3, as DNA: TGTGCCTGGAGTTCGGCCAGGGCCTTAGCCAAAAACATTCAGTACTTC. Translating it yields CAWSSARALAKNIQYF. The gene calls are TRBV30 and TRBJ2-4, with D possibly matching TRBD1 (5 bases). CDR1 is GTSNPN and CDR2 is SVGIG in the germline V gene (reference sequence). This CDR3 is 16 amino acids long. Between the trimmed V and J ends, which lost 2 bases and 0 bases, there was a span of 14 bases.

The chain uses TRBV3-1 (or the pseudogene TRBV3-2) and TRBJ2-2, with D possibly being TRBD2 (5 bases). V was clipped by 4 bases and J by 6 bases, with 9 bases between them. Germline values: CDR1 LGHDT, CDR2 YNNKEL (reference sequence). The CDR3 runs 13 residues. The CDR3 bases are TGTGCCAGCAGCCTCGCGGGCCCCGGGGAGCTGTTTTTT. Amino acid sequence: CASSLAGPGELFF.

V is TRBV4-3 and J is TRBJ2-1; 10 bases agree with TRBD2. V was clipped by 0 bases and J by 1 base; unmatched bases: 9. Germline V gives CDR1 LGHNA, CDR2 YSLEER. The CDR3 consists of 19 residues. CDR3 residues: CASSQDWASGSGSYNEQFF. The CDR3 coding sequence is TGCGCCAGCAGCCAAGATTGGGCTAGCGGGAGTGGTTCCTACAATGAGCAGTTCTTC.

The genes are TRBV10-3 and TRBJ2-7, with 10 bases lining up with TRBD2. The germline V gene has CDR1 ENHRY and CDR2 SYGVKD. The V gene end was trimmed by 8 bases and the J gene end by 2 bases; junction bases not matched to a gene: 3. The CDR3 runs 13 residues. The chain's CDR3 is CAIASGSAYEQYF. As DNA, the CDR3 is TGTGCCATCGCTAGCGGGAGTGCCTACGAGCAGTACTTC.